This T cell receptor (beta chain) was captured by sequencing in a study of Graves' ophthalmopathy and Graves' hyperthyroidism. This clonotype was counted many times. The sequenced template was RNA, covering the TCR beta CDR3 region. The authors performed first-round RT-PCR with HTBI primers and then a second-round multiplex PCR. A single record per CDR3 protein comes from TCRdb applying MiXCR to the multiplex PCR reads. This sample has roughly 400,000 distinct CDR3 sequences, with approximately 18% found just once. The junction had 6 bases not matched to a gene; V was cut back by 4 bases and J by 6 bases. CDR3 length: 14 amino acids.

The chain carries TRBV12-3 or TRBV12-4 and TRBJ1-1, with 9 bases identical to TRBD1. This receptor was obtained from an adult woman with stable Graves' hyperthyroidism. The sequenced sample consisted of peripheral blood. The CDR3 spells CASSSDRGLPEAFF. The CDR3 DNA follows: TGTGCCAGCAGTTCGGACAGGGGACTTCCTGAAGCTTTCTTT.